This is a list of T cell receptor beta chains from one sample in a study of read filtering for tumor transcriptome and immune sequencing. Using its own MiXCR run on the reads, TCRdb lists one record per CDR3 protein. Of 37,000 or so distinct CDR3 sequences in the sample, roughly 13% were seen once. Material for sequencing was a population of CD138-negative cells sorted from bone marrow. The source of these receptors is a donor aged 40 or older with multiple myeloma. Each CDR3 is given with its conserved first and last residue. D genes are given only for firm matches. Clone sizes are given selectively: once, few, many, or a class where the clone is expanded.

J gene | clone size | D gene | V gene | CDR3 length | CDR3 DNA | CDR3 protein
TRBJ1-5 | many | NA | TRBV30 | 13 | TGTGCCTGGAGTTGGACCCCGGGTGGGCCCCAGCATTTT | CAWSWTPGGPQHF
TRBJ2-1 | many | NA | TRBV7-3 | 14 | TGTGCCAGCAGCTTTGGAGGCTCCAACAATGAGCAGTTCTTC | CASSFGGSNNEQFF
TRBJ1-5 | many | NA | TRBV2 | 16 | TGTGCCAGTGGGGGCAGGTCTACTAGTAGCAATCAGCCCCAGCATTTT | CASGGRSTSSNQPQHF
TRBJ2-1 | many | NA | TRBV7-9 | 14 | TGTGCCAGCAGCTCTTGGCGGGTGAAAAATGAGCAGTTCTTC | CASSSWRVKNEQFF
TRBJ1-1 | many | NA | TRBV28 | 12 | TGTGCCAGCAGTTTAGACATTCCGGTAGCTTTCTTT | CASSLDIPVAFF
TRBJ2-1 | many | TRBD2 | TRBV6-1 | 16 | TGTGCCAGCAGTGGCTGGACTAGCGGGAGGGGTAATGAGCAGTTCTTC | CASSGWTSGRGNEQFF
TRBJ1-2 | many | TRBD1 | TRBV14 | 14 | TGTGCCAGCAGCCAAGTACAGGGGGCGCATGGCTACACCTTC | CASSQVQGAHGYTF
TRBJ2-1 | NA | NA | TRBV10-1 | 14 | TGCGCCAGCAGTGGGGGACCCTTCTACAATGAGCAGTCCTTC | CASSGGPFYNEQSF
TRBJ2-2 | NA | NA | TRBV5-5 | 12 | TGTGCCGGCAAGACGACAGTCGGGGAGCTGTTTTTT | CAGKTTVGELFF
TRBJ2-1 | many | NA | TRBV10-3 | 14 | TGTGCCATCATTTACTCGGAGCTCTACAATGAGCAGTTCTTC | CAIIYSELYNEQFF
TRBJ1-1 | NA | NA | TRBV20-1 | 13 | TGCAGTGCTAGGTCGGGGCTCGGCACTGAAGCTTTCTTT | CSARSGLGTEAFF
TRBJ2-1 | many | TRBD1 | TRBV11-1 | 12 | TGTGCCAGCAGGAAGACAGGGGGTGAACAGTTCTTC | CASRKTGGEQFF
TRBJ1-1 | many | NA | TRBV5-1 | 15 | TGCGCCAGCAGCTTGGATGTAAAGGGAAGCGATGAAGCTTTCTTT | CASSLDVKGSDEAFF
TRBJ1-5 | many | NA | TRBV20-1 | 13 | TGCAGTGCTAGCCGGGAGACCAATCAGCCCCAGCATTTT | CSASRETNQPQHF
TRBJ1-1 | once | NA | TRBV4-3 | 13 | TGCGCCAGCAGCCAAGGGGCGGGCACTAAAGCTCTCTTT | CASSQGAGTKALF
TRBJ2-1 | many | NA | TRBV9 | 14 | TGTGCCAGCAGCCCAGGCGGCAGCCGGAATGAGCAGTTCTTC | CASSPGGSRNEQFF
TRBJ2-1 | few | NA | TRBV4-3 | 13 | TGCGCCAGCAGCCAAGAGACTAGGGGTGGGCAGTTCTTC | CASSQETRGGQFF
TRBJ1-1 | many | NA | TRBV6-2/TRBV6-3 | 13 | TGTGCCAGCAGTTACTCACAGAACACTGAAGCTTTCTTT | CASSYSQNTEAFF
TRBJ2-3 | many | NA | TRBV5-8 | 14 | TGTGCCAGCAGCGGCGAAAGGGTCACAGATACGCAGTATTTT | CASSGERVTDTQYF